What follows are 28 T cell receptor beta chains derived from one specimen sequenced in a study of regulatory T cells in long-lasting Graves disease. Arm-PCR of CDR3 regions and iRepertoire HTBI primers were used to build TCR beta libraries. One entry per CDR3 protein results from TCRdb running MiXCR on the multiplex PCR reads. The table records approximately 400,000 distinct CDR3 sequences, more than 20% of them present only once. Time point: persistent/refractory GD, antithyroid drugs over 5 years with positive TRAb. RNA isolated from PBMCs was used to make the TCR library. The material sequenced was peripheral blood mononuclear cells (PBMCs), taken when the disease was refractory, from a patient treated with antithyroid drugs. Receptor source: a female donor with Graves disease.

A few counts support this clonotype. The V gene is TRBV27, the J gene TRBJ1-1, with 9 bases matching TRBD1. V was pared by 0 bases and J by 6 bases, with 5 bases of the junction left unmatched. The CDR3 runs to 15 residues. CDR1 MNHEY and CDR2 SMNVEV come from the germline V gene (reference sequence). In nucleotides, the CDR3 is TGTGCCAGCAGTTTATCCCAGACAGGGGGGGCTGAAGCTTTCTTT. Protein: CASSLSQTGGAEAFF.

In the case of this clonotype: A much larger clone sits a single nucleotide away, making a read error possible. J is TRBJ2-5 and V is TRBV6-5, with D possibly TRBD2 on 5 matching bases. The germline CDR1 and CDR2 sequences are MNHEY and SVGAGI. The CDR3 runs to 14 residues. Here the CDR3 DNA reads TGTGTCAGCAGTTACCGAGTTGCGGGCGAGACCCAGTACTTC. It specifies CVSSYRVAGETQYF.

At least ten counts were recorded for this clonotype. The CDR3, as DNA: TGCAGTGCTAGAGAGAGTCGTAACAGGGGGCCTATCTCATACGAGCAGTACTTC. It is translated as CSARESRNRGPISYEQYF. The rearrangement joins TRBV20-1 to TRBJ2-7, with 9 nucleotides matching TRBD1. From germline, CDR1 is DFQATT and CDR2 SNEGSKA (reference sequence). Trimming removed 0 bases from V and 4 bases from J; junction bases left unmatched: 16. The CDR3 consists of 18 residues.

In this sample, this clonotype turned up a few times. The chain is built from TRBV13 and TRBJ1-3; D ambiguous. The CDR3 spans 15 residues. V dropped 3 bases and J dropped 3 bases, with 12 bases sitting between them. Per the germline V gene, CDR1 is PRHDT and CDR2 is FYEKMQ (reference sequence). CDR3: CASSFTAVGGNTIYF. CDR3 sequence (DNA): TGTGCCAGCAGCTTCACTGCCGTAGGTGGAAACACCATATATTTT.

The rearrangement joins TRBV5-1 to TRBJ1-2; tentatively, D is TRBD1 (5 bases). The CDR3 totals 14 residues. Per germline, CDR1 SGHRS and CDR2 YFSETQ. V dropped 0 bases and J dropped 8 bases, with 14 bases sitting between them. In DNA form, the CDR3 reads TGCGCCAGCAGCTTGGAGGCAGGGAGTAGCGGCTACACCTTC. Translation: CASSLEAGSSGYTF.

J is TRBJ2-7 and V is TRBV3-1; D is perhaps TRBD1 or TRBD2 (5 bases each). This CDR3 region has 15 residues. V was trimmed by 3 bases and J by 0 bases, leaving 12 bases between them. Germline V gives CDR1 LGHDT, CDR2 YNNKEL (reference sequence). The chain's CDR3 is CASSQKRDPSYEQYF. DNA for the CDR3: TGTGCCAGCAGCCAGAAACGGGACCCCTCCTACGAGCAGTACTTC.

The chain has TRBV6-1 and TRBJ2-4; D call uncertain. This CDR3 is 11 amino acids long. Germline CDR1 and CDR2: MNHNS and SASEGT. Trimming took off 8 bases at V and 6 bases at J, with 8 bases between the two ends. The CDR3 protein is CASAGLNIQYF. The DNA for the CDR3 is TGTGCCAGCGCCGGGTTAAACATTCAGTACTTC.

The CDR3 reads CASSLNRNTGELFF. The CDR3 DNA reads TGCGCCAGCAGCTTGAACAGGAACACCGGGGAGCTGTTTTTT. This chain connects TRBV5-1 to TRBJ2-2, with D hard to call. V dropped 1 base and J dropped 1 base, with 5 bases sitting between them. The CDR3 length is 14 residues. Germline CDR1 is SGHRS and CDR2 is YFSETQ. Using reference TRBV5-1 and TRBJ2-2 for the parts outside the CDR3, the full variable domain is KAGVTQTPRYLIKTRGQQVTLSCSPISGHRSVSWYQQTPGQGLQFLFEYFSETQRNKGNFPGRFSGRQFSNSRSEMNVSTLELGDSALYLCASSLNRNTGELFFGEGSRLTVL.

This clonotype turned up a few times. The CDR3 reads CASSEKRGYGYTF. CDR3 nucleotide sequence: TGCGCCAGCAGTGAGAAGAGGGGGTATGGCTACACCTTC. The rearrangement links TRBV10-2 to TRBJ1-2, with D possibly TRBD1 on 6 matching bases. Germline V gene data show CDR1 as WSHSY and CDR2 as SAAADI. This CDR3 contains 13 residues. V was clipped by 2 bases and J by 5 bases, with 9 bases between them.

The genes are TRBV6-1 and TRBJ2-7, with 8 bases fitting TRBD2. This CDR3 contains 14 residues. The V and J ends lost 5 bases and 7 bases, in that order; junction bases with no gene match: 10. The germline gives CDR1 MNHNS, CDR2 SASEGT. CDR3 nucleotide sequence: TGTGCCAGCAGTCCGGGGGTGGTAGCGGGAGAGCAGTACTTC. This gives the protein CASSPGVVAGEQYF.

This clonotype was counted ten times or more. The V call is TRBV6-1, the J call TRBJ2-7, with 8 positions matching TRBD2. V gave up 6 bases and J gave up 1 base; unmatched junction bases: 8. The CDR3 length is 15 residues. Germline loops: CDR1 MNHNS, CDR2 SASEGT. The CDR3 region is CASSTSGSRSYEQYF. CDR3 nucleotide sequence: TGTGCCAGCAGCACAAGCGGGAGTAGGTCCTACGAGCAGTACTTC.

This clonotype was seen many times. This chain connects TRBV2 to TRBJ1-4, with 7 positions matching TRBD1. CDR1 SNHLY and CDR2 FYNNEI come from the germline V gene. This CDR3 is built from 14 residues. Losses at the gene ends were 6 bases for V and 7 bases for J; bases not matched to a gene: 8. CDR3 DNA: TGTGCCAGCAGCCAAGACAGGGTGGTTGAAAAACTGTTTTTT. The encoded protein is CASSQDRVVEKLFF.

This chain links TRBV10-3 with TRBJ2-7; 7 nucleotides align to TRBD2. Germline values: CDR1 ENHRY, CDR2 SYGVKD. The CDR3 has 16 amino acids. V shed 3 bases and J 2 bases; nucleotides not matched to a gene: 10. The CDR3 spells CAISEPGTIGAYEQYF. The CDR3 DNA is TGTGCCATCAGTGAACCAGGGACTATCGGGGCCTACGAGCAGTACTTC.

The chain is built from TRBV28 and TRBJ2-2, with TRBD1 as a possible D gene (6 bases). Germline loops: CDR1 MDHEN, CDR2 SYDVKM. The CDR3 totals 14 residues. Trimming took off 4 bases at V and 7 bases at J, with 13 bases between the two ends. The chain's CDR3 is CASSWTDKGGELFF. For the CDR3, the DNA is TGTGCCAGCAGTTGGACAGATAAAGGCGGGGAGCTGTTTTTT.

This clonotype has more than one count but fewer than ten. The V and J genes are TRBV4-3 and TRBJ2-1, with D perhaps being TRBD1 or TRBD2 (6 bases each). CDR3 length: 16 amino acids. CDR1 LGHNA and CDR2 YSLEER come from the germline V gene. Deletions cut 4 bases from V and 8 bases from J, with 21 bases between. The CDR3 DNA reads as TGCGCCAGCAGCCCCCAAGGGGGGCATTTTGTCGATGAGCAGTTCTTC. Translated: CASSPQGGHFVDEQFF.

V is TRBV29-1 and J is TRBJ1-5; D unresolved. CDR3 length: 13 amino acids. CDR1 SQVTM and CDR2 ANQGSEA come from the germline V gene. Deletions cut 5 bases from V and 1 base from J, with 9 bases between. Here the CDR3 reads CSVCVGSNQPQHF. The CDR3 DNA sequence: TGCAGCGTTTGTGTGGGGAGCAATCAGCCCCAGCATTTT.

This clonotype was counted only a few times. V gene TRBV12-3 or TRBV12-4 combines with J gene TRBJ1-1; 8 bases fit TRBD1. The CDR3 covers 13 residues. J lost 4 bases, V lost 6 bases, and 4 bases had no gene match. CDR3 in amino acids: CASRPTGVTEAFF. The CDR3 DNA reads TGTGCCAGCAGACCGACAGGGGTCACTGAAGCTTTCTTT.

This clonotype was seen a few times. The J gene is TRBJ2-2, the V gene TRBV10-1; 7 nucleotides line up with TRBD1. The V gene end was trimmed by 3 bases and the J gene end by 5 bases; junction bases not matched to a gene: 9. CDR1 and CDR2 (germline): WNHNN, SYGVQD (reference sequence). The CDR3 loop spans 16 amino acids. The CDR3 reads CASSDSRGGWTGELFF. CDR3 DNA: TGCGCCAGCAGTGATTCCCGAGGGGGCTGGACCGGGGAGCTGTTTTTT.

In its sample, this clonotype was seen many times. This chain joins TRBV6-1 and TRBJ1-1; tentatively, D is TRBD1 (5 bases). V was shortened by 1 base and J by 4 bases, with 22 bases between the two germline ends. The CDR3 has 18 residues. Germline lookup yields CDR1 MNHNS and CDR2 SASEGT. The CDR3 sequence is CASSEVGQGRYLGTEAFF. DNA for the CDR3: TGTGCCAGCAGTGAAGTAGGGCAGGGAAGATATTTGGGCACTGAAGCTTTCTTT.

This clonotype was seen many times. The chain carries TRBV12-3 or TRBV12-4 and TRBJ1-2; D gene unclear. V gave up 8 bases and J gave up 4 bases, with 17 bases separating them. The CDR3 spans 14 residues. CDR3 sequence: CASASRLVGYGYTF. CDR3 nucleotide sequence: TGTGCCAGCGCCTCGAGGTTGGTTGGCTATGGCTACACCTTC.

This clonotype was picked up a small number of times. Here the CDR3 DNA reads TGCAGTGCCAGGGGGGGCGACGGGGGGAGCCGATCATCCTACTATGGCTACACCTTC. This translates into CSARGGDGGSRSSYYGYTF. The chain combines TRBV20-1 with TRBJ1-2, with TRBD1 identical over 7 bases. Germline V gene data show CDR1 as DFQATT and CDR2 as SNEGSKA (reference sequence). V was pared by 6 bases and J by 3 bases, with 25 bases of the junction left unmatched. The CDR3 runs to 19 residues.

The chain links TRBV29-1 to TRBJ1-1; D not certain. The CDR3 consists of 11 residues. Trimming removed 0 bases from V and 4 bases from J, with 3 bases in between. Looked up from germline, CDR1 is SQVTM and CDR2 is ANQGSEA. Here the CDR3 DNA reads TGCAGCGTTGAAGACGGCACTGAAGCTTTCTTT. Translated, it gives CSVEDGTEAFF. The full variable domain, in which reference TRBV29-1 and TRBJ1-1 provide the parts outside the CDR3, is SAVISQKPSRDICQRGTSLTIQCQVDSQVTMMFWYRQQPGQSLTLIATANQGSEATYESGFVIDKFPISRPNLTFSTLTVSNMSPEDSSIYLCSVEDGTEAFFGQGTRLTVV.

This clonotype was detected a few times. This may be a read error, as it is one base from a much larger clone. The chain links TRBV2 to TRBJ2-5; possible D gene TRBD1, 6 bases. V lost 6 bases and J 7 bases, leaving 15 bases between the germline ends. Germline V CDR1 and CDR2: SNHLY, FYNNEI. CDR3 length equals 13 residues. CDR3 nucleotides: TGTGCCAGCAGAAGACAGGACTTAGGGACCCAGTACTTC. Protein sequence: CASRRQDLGTQYF.

This clonotype was seen repeatedly, ten times or more. The chain uses TRBV20-1 and TRBJ2-5; TRBD2 might be the D (5 bases). V was cut by 5 bases and J by 10 bases, with 23 bases left in between. The CDR3 spans 14 residues. The germline gives CDR1 DFQATT, CDR2 SNEGSKA (reference sequence). CDR3 bases: TGCAGTGCTCGACCGGTGGGGAGCTCGGGGAACCAGTACTTC. It specifies CSARPVGSSGNQYF.

At least ten counts were recorded for this clonotype. J is TRBJ1-1 and V is TRBV10-1; no definite D call. V lost 4 bases to trimming and J lost 0 bases, with 6 bases between them. The CDR3 sequence is 13 residues long. Germline V CDR1 and CDR2: WNHNN, SYGVQD (reference sequence). Here the CDR3 reads CASSVSMNTEAFF. As DNA, the CDR3 is TGCGCCAGCAGTGTCAGCATGAACACTGAAGCTTTCTTT.

This clonotype was observed a few times. V and J are TRBV27 and TRBJ2-7, with D unclear. V was cut by 6 bases and J by 4 bases, with 13 bases left in between. The CDR3 is made up of 13 amino acids. The germline V gene has CDR1 MNHEY and CDR2 SMNVEV (reference sequence). The CDR3 protein is CASSPLGFYEQYF. CDR3 nucleotide sequence: TGTGCCAGCAGCCCCTTAGGCTTTTACGAGCAGTACTTC.

CDR3 sequence (DNA): TGTGCCAGCAGTTACTGGGAAGGCGTCGCCTACGAGCAGTACTTC. Translation: CASSYWEGVAYEQYF. This sequence joins TRBV6-2 or TRBV6-3 and TRBJ2-7; D not certain. V lost 1 base and J lost 2, with 12 bases in between. This CDR3 contains 15 residues. CDR1 and CDR2 from the germline V gene are MNHEY and SVGEGT.

This clonotype was seen ten or more times. V usage is TRBV27 and J usage is TRBJ2-5, with 7 bases lining up with TRBD1. CDR3 length: 15 amino acids. The trim removed 5 bases at V and 3 bases at J, leaving 9 bases unmatched. In germline, CDR1 is MNHEY, CDR2 SMNVEV (reference sequence). CDR3: CASSAHGTAKETQYF. DNA of the CDR3: TGTGCCAGCAGTGCCCATGGGACAGCAAAAGAGACCCAGTACTTC.